What follows are 6 T cell receptor beta chains derived from one specimen sequenced in a study of blood T cell repertoires in COVID-19. The table came from immunoSEQ multiplex PCR; TCRdb's copy has only in-frame clones and leaves some out. The sample has about 180,000 clones; 70% to 90% are singletons. Sequencing input: peripheral blood. Receptors originate from a man aged 55 to 70 with acute or convalescent COVID-19.

The CDR3 DNA reads TGTGCCAGCAGGGACAGGGGGCATTCCTACGAGCAGTACTTC. This translates into CASRDRGHSYEQYF. The chain uses TRBV6-5 and TRBJ2-7; 11 bases agree with TRBD1. Trimming at V came to 6 bases and at J to 1 base, leaving 2 bases not matched to a gene. The CDR3 runs 14 residues. Germline CDR1 and CDR2: MNHEY and SVGAGI.

The gene calls are TRBV7-9 and TRBJ1-5, with D hard to call. The CDR3 extends over 14 amino acids. V lost 4 bases and J lost 0, with 7 bases in between. Germline CDR1 reads SEHNR; CDR2 reads FQNEAQ (reference sequence). As DNA, the CDR3 is TGTGCCAGCAGCTACGGAGATAGCAATCAGCCCCAGCATTTT. Protein sequence: CASSYGDSNQPQHF.

The V and J genes are TRBV10-3 and TRBJ1-6; TRBD1 might be the D (5 bases). Germline lookup yields CDR1 ENHRY and CDR2 SYGVKD. With 0 bases removed from V and 0 bases from J, the gap between germline ends came to 12 bases. This CDR3 region has 18 residues. Written as DNA, the CDR3 is TGTGCCATCAGTGAGTCTCTACAGGCGAGCTCCTATAATTCACCCCTCCACTTT. It specifies CAISESLQASSYNSPLHF.

The chain links TRBV29-1 to TRBJ2-1; 9 bases fit TRBD2. The CDR3 spans 13 residues. J was trimmed by 8 bases and V by 5 bases; bases with no gene match: 7. The germline V gene encodes CDR1 SQVTM and CDR2 ANQGSEA. The CDR3, as DNA: TGCAGCGTTTGTAGGACTAGCGACGATGAGCAGTTCTTC. This sequence encodes CSVCRTSDDEQFF.

This chain joins TRBV6-1 and TRBJ2-1; TRBD2 matches at 13 bases. This CDR3 has 18 residues. Germline V lookup: CDR1 MNHNS, CDR2 SASEGT. V lost 2 bases to trimming and J lost 7 bases; unmatched junction nucleotides: 11. CDR3 DNA sequence: TGTGCCAGCAGTGAATTTTACGGACTAGCGGGGGTTGGGAATGAGCAGTTCTTC. It specifies CASSEFYGLAGVGNEQFF.

The gene calls are TRBV18 and TRBJ2-5; TRBD2 agrees at 8 bases. In germline, CDR1 is KGHSH, CDR2 LQKENI. The trim removed 2 bases at V and 2 bases at J, leaving 4 bases unmatched. This CDR3 contains 15 residues. Written as DNA, the CDR3 is TGTGCCAGCTCACCAGCCCAGCGGGGGCAAGAGACCCAGTACTTC. As protein: CASSPAQRGQETQYF.